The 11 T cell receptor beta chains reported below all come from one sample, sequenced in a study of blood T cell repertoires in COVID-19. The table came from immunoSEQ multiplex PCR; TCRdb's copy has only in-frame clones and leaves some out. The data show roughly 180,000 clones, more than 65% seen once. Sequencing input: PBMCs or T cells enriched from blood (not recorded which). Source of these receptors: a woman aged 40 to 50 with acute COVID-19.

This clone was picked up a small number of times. The CDR3 DNA reads TGTGCCAGCAGCCTAAGGCCGGGGGTGAGCAATCAGCCCCAGCATTTT. Encoded protein: CASSLRPGVSNQPQHF. V usage is TRBV5-5 and J usage is TRBJ1-5; the D gene is possibly TRBD1 (5 bases). Per the germline V gene, CDR1 is SGHKS and CDR2 is YYEKEE (reference sequence). V gave up 4 bases and J gave up 1 base, with 15 bases separating them. The CDR3 sequence is 16 residues long.

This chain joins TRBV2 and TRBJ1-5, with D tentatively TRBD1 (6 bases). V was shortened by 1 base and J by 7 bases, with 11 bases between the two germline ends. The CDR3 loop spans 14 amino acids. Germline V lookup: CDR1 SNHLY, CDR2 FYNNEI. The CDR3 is CASSEDRVRQPQHF. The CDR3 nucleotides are TGTGCCAGCAGTGAAGACAGGGTACGACAGCCCCAGCATTTT. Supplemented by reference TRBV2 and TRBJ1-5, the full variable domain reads EPEVTQTPSHQVTQMGQEVILRCVPISNHLYFYWYRQILGQKVEFLVSFYNNEISEKSEIFDDQFSVERPDGSNFTLKIRSTKLEDSAMYFCASSEDRVRQPQHFGDGTRLSIL.

This CDR3 reads CSVLIRDSNNEQFF. CDR3 bases: TGCAGCGTATTGATCCGGGACAGTAACAATGAGCAGTTCTTC. The chain carries TRBV29-1 and TRBJ2-1; 7 nucleotides align to TRBD1. The CDR3 contains 14 residues. Germline CDR1 is SQVTM and CDR2 is ANQGSEA. J was trimmed by 5 bases and V by 6 bases; bases with no gene match: 10.

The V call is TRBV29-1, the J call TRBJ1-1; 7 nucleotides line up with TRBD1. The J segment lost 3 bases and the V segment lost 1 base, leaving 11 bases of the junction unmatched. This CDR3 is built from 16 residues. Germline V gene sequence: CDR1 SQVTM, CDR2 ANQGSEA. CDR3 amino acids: CSVEGAPTGTDTEAFF. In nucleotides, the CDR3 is TGCAGCGTTGAAGGAGCCCCGACAGGGACGGACACTGAAGCTTTCTTT.

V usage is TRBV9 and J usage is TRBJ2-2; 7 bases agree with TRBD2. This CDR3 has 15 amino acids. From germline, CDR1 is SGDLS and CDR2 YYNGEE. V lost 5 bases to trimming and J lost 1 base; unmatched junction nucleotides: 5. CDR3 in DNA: TGTGCCAGCAGTAAAGGGACTAAGAACACCGGGGAGCTGTTTTTT. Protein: CASSKGTKNTGELFF.

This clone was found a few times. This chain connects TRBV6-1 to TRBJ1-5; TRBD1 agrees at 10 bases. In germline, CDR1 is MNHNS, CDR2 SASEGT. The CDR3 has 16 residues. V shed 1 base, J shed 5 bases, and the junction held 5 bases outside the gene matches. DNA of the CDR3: TGTGCCAGCAGTGAAGTTCCGGGACAGGGGTATCAGCCCCAGCATTTT. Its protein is CASSEVPGQGYQPQHF.

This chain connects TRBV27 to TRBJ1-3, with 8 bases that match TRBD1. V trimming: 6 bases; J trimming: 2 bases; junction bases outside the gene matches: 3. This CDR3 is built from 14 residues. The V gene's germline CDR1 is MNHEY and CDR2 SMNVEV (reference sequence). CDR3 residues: CASSQQGAGNTIYF. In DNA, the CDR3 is TGTGCCAGCAGCCAACAGGGGGCTGGAAACACCATATATTTT.

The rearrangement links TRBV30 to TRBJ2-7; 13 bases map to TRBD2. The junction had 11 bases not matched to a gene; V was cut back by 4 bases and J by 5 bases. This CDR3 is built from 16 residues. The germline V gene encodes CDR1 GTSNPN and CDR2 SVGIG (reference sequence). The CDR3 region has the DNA TGTGCCTGGAACCCCCGACTAGCGGGAGGTTCCCACGAGCAGTACTTC. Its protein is CAWNPRLAGGSHEQYF.

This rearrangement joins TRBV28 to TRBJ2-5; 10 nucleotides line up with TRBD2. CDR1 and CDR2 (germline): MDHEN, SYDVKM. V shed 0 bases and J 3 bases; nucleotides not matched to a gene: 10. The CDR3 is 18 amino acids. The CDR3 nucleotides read TGTGCCAGCAGTTTATGGCCATATGAGCGGGAGGGGAAAGAGACCCAGTACTTC. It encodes CASSLWPYEREGKETQYF.

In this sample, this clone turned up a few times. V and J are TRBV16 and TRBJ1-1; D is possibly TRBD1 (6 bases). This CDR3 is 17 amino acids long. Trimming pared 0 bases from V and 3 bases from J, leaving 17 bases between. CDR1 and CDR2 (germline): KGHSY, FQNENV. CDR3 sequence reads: CASSQSGYREGYTEAFF. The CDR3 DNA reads TGTGCCAGCAGCCAATCGGGCTACAGGGAAGGGTACACTGAAGCTTTCTTT.

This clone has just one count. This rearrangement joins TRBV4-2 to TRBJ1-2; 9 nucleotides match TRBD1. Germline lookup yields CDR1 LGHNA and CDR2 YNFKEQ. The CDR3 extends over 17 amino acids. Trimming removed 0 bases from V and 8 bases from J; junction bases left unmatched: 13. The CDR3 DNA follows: TGTGCCAGCAGCCAAGAGGGACAGGGACCCTCTAGTAAAGGCTACACCTTC. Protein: CASSQEGQGPSSKGYTF.